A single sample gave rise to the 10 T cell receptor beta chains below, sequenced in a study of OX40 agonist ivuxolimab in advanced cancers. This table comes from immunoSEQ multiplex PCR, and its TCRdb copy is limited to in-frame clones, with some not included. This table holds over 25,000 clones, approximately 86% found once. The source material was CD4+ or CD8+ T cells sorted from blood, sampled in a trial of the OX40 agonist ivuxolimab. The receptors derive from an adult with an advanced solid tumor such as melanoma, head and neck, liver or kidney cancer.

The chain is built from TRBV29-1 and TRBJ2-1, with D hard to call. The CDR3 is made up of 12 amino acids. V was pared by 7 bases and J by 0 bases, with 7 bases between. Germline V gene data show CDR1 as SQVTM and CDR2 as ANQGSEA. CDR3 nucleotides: TGCAGCGCTCGGGTCTCCTACAATGAGCAGTTCTTC. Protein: CSARVSYNEQFF.

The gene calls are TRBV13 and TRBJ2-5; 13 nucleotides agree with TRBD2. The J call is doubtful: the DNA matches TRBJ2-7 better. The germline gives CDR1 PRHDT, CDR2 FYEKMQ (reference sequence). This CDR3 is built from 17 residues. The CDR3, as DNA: TGTGCCAGCAGCATCGGACTAGCGGGGGACCTCTTCTACGAGCAGTACTTC. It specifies CASSIGLAGDLFYEQYF.

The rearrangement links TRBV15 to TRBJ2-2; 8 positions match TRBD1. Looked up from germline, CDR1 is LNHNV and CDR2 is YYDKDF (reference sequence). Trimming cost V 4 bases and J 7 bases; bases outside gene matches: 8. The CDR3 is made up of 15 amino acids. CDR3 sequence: CATSTRQGLVGELFF. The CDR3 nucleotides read TGTGCCACCAGCACCAGACAGGGGTTAGTCGGGGAGCTGTTTTTT.

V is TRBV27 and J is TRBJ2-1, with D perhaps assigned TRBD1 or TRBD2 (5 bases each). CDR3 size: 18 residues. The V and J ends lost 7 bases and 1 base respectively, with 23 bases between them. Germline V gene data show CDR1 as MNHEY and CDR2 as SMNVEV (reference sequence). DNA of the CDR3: TGTGCCAGCACCAAACATGGGACGGATGGGGGATCCTACAATGAGCAGTTCTTC. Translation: CASTKHGTDGGSYNEQFF.

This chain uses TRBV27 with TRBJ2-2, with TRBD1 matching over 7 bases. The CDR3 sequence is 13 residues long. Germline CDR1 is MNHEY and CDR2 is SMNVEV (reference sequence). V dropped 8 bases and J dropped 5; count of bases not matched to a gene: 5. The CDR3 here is CASHLGQTGELFF. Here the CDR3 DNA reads TGTGCCAGCCACCTGGGACAGACCGGGGAGCTGTTTTTT.

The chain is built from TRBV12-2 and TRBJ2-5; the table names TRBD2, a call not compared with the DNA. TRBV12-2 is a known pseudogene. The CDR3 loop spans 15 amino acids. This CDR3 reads CASRLSEASQETQYF. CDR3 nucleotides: TGTGCAAGTCGCTTATCGGAGGCTAGCCAAGAGACCCAGTACTTC.

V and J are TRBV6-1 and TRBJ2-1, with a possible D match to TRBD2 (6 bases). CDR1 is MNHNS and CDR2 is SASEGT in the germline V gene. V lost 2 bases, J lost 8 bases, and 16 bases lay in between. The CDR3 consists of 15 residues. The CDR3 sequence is CASSESAGRSDEQFF. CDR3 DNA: TGTGCCAGCAGTGAAAGCGCGGGGCGTTCCGATGAGCAGTTCTTC.

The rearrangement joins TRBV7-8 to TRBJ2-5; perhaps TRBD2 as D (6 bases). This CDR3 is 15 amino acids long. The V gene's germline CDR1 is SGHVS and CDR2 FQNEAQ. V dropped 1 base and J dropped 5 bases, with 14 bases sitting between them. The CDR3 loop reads CASSLGLGYVETQYF. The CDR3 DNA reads TGTGCCAGCAGCTTAGGACTAGGATACGTGGAGACCCAGTACTTC.

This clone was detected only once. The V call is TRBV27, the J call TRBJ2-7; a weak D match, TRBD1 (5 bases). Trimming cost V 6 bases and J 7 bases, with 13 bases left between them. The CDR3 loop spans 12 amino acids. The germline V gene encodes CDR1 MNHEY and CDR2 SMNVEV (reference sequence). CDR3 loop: CASSRQMGEQYF. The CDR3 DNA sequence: TGTGCCAGCAGCAGACAGATGGGAGAGCAGTACTTC.

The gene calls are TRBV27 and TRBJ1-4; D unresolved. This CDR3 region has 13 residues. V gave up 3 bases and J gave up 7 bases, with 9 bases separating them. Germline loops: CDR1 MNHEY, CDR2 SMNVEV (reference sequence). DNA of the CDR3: TGTGCCAGCAGTTTCGTCCTGAGTGAAAAACTGTTTTTT. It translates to CASSFVLSEKLFF.